Listed below are T cell receptor beta chains from one sample, sequenced in a study of CD8+ T cells in alopecia areata. This table comes from immunoSEQ multiplex PCR, and its TCRdb copy is limited to in-frame clones, with some not included. The table records 170,000 or so clones, 50% to 70% of them present only once. The source material was CD4+ T cells sorted from blood, sampled at week 4, from a patient treated with tofacitinib. The receptors originated from a human donor with alopecia areata. Both conserved end residues are part of each CDR3. A D gene is named only where the DNA matches it firmly. Some rows mark clone size as missing; the rest say once, few, many or name a class of expanded clone.

v_call	clone_size	d_call	j_call	cdr3_nt	cdr3_aa
TRBV29-1	-	-	TRBJ2-3	TGCAGCGTTGAAGATACCGGAGCGGCAGATACGCAGTATTTT	CSVEDTGAADTQYF
TRBV7-9	few	-	TRBJ2-7	TGTGCCAGCAGCTTAATCACAGAGGGCGAGCAGTACTTC	CASSLITEGEQYF
TRBV6-5	once	-	TRBJ1-1	TGTGCCAGCAGGCCTCAGGTGAACACTGAAGCTTTCTTT	CASRPQVNTEAFF
TRBV10-3	-	-	TRBJ1-1	TGTGCCATCAGCCGCGAGGGGAACACTGAAGCTTTCTTT	CAISREGNTEAFF
TRBV27	few	TRBD1	TRBJ1-2	TGTGCCAGCAGTACGGACAGGGTGGGCTACACCTTC	CASSTDRVGYTF
TRBV30	-	-	TRBJ1-1	TGTGCCTGGACAGGGACGGACACTGAAGCTTTCTTT	CAWTGTDTEAFF
TRBV7-2	-	-	TRBJ2-3	TGTGCCAGCCCCGGTGCAGATACGCAGTATTTT	CASPGADTQYF
TRBV5-1	few	-	TRBJ1-1	TGCGCCAGCAGCTTAACGGCCCAGAACACTGAAGCTTTCTTT	CASSLTAQNTEAFF
TRBV30	few	-	TRBJ2-4	TGTGCCTCCCGGACAGAAAACATTCAGTACTTC	CASRTENIQYF
TRBV30	-	-	TRBJ1-5	TGTGCCTGGCAGGACGGAGGCCTGGGTCAGCCCCAGCATTTT	CAWQDGGLGQPQHF
TRBV7-3	-	TRBD1	TRBJ2-5	TGTGCCAGCAGCTTACATGGGACAGGGAGCCAAGAGACCCAGTACTTC	CASSLHGTGSQETQYF
TRBV6-5	-	-	TRBJ1-6	TGTGCCACGACGGGTGCGGCGGGGCCCAATTCACCCCTCCACTTT	CATTGAAGPNSPLHF
TRBV29-1	-	TRBD1	TRBJ2-4	TGCAGCGTAAGGGACAGGGCCAAAAACATTCAGTACTTC	CSVRDRAKNIQYF
TRBV29-1	few	-	TRBJ2-5	TGCAGCGAAAACCGACAGGAAGAGACCCAGTACTTC	CSENRQEETQYF
TRBV7-9	-	TRBD2	TRBJ2-7	TGTGCCAGCAGCCCGCGGGGCAGCGGGGACTACGAGCAGTACTTC	CASSPRGSGDYEQYF
TRBV30	-	TRBD1	TRBJ1-5	TGTGCCTTTGACAGGGGGGCTAGCAATCAGCCCCAGCATTTT	CAFDRGASNQPQHF
TRBV2	-	-	TRBJ2-2	TGTGCCAGCCGCCGGACAGACAAGAACACCGGGGAGCTGTTTTTT	CASRRTDKNTGELFF
TRBV9	-	-	TRBJ2-7	TGTGCCAGCAGCGTAGGGACAGACTCCTACGAGCAGTACTTC	CASSVGTDSYEQYF
TRBV29-1	-	TRBD1	TRBJ1-4	TGCAGCGTTGAATGGGACAGAGGTGAAAAACTGTTTTTT	CSVEWDRGEKLFF
TRBV29-1	-	-	TRBJ1-2	TGCAGCGTTGAAGATCCCCATGGCTACACCTTC	CSVEDPHGYTF
TRBV30	-	-	TRBJ2-5	TGTGCCTGGAGCACCAGCCAAGAGACCCAGTACTTC	CAWSTSQETQYF
TRBV30	once	-	TRBJ1-1	TGTGCCTGGAGAAAGGGTGACACTGAAGCTTTCTTT	CAWRKGDTEAFF
TRBV18	-	-	TRBJ1-2	TGTGCCAGCTCACCAAACAGAGCTAACTATGGCTACACCTTC	CASSPNRANYGYTF
TRBV11-2	few	-	TRBJ1-2	TGTGCCAGCAGCCAAGAGGGTGTCAGTCGTCGCACCTTC	CASSQEGVSRRTF
TRBV7-3	-	TRBD1	TRBJ2-2	TGTGCCAGCACCAAGACAGGGGCCGGGGAGCTGTTTTTT	CASTKTGAGELFF
TRBV30	once	-	TRBJ1-2	TGTGCCTGGAGTGTAAATCTCCTCTATGGCTACACCTTC	CAWSVNLLYGYTF